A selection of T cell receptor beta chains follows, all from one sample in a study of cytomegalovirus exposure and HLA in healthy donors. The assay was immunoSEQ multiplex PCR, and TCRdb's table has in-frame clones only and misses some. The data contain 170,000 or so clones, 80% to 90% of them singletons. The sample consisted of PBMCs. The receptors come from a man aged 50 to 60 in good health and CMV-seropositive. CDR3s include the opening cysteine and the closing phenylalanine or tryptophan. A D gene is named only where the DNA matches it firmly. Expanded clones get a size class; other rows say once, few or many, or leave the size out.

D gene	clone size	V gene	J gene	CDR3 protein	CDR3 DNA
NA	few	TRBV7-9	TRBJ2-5	CASSRAVTEETQYF	TGTGCCAGCAGCAGAGCAGTTACGGAGGAGACCCAGTACTTC
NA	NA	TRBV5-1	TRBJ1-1	CASSLQGSSSGTEAFF	TGCGCCAGCAGCTTGCAGGGGTCAAGTTCGGGTACTGAAGCTTTCTTT
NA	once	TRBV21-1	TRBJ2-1	CASSSPGTSAGSYNEQFF	TGTGCCAGCAGCTCTCCGGGGACTAGCGCTGGGTCCTACAATGAGCAGTTCTTC
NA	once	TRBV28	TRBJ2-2	CASSLSTGELFF	TGTGCCAGCAGTCTGAGCACCGGGGAGCTGTTTTTT
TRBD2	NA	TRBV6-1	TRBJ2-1	CATIPGGEHEQFF	TGTGCCACCATACCGGGGGGGGAGCATGAGCAGTTCTTC
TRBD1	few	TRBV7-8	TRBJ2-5	CASSANRGVETQYF	TGTGCCAGCAGCGCTAACAGGGGTGTAGAGACCCAGTACTTC
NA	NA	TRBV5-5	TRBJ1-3	CASTPGRGHGNTIYF	TGTGCCAGCACCCCGGGCAGGGGTCATGGAAACACCATATATTTT
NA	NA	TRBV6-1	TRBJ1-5	CASCAGRESNQPQHF	TGTGCCAGCTGCGCGGGGCGGGAAAGCAATCAGCCCCAGCATTTT
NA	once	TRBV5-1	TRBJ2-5	CASSLGGAAKQTQYF	TGCGCCAGCAGCTTGGGTGGGGCTGCGAAACAGACCCAGTACTTC
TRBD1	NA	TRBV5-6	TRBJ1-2	CASSWGQDPYGYTF	TGTGCCAGCAGCTGGGGACAGGACCCTTATGGCTACACCTTC
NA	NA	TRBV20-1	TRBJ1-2	CSIREGGYTF	TGCAGTATACGGGAGGGAGGCTACACCTTC
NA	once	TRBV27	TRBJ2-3	CASSPEFRFTDTQYF	TGTGCCAGCAGTCCTGAATTCCGGTTCACAGATACGCAGTATTTT
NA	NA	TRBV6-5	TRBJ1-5	CASSSDQGSNQPQHF	TGTGCCAGCAGTTCGGATCAGGGGTCCAATCAGCCCCAGCATTTT
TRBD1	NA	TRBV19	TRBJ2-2	CASSTTGSTGELFF	TGTGCCAGTAGTACGACAGGGAGCACCGGGGAGCTGTTTTTT
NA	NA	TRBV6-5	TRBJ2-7	CASRLAGQPSAVQYF	TGTGCCAGCCGACTGGCCGGACAGCCCTCTGCGGTGCAGTACTTC
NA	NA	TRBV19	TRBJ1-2	CASSIVGVNYGYTF	TGTGCCAGTAGTATAGTCGGAGTTAACTATGGCTACACCTTC
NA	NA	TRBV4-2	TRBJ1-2	CASSQGEVYGYTF	TGTGCCAGCAGCCAAGGCGAGGTCTATGGCTACACCTTC
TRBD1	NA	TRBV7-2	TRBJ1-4	CASTEDRGYEKLFF	TGTGCCAGCACCGAGGACAGGGGCTATGAAAAACTGTTTTTT
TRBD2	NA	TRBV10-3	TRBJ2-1	CAISRLAGYEQFF	TGTGCCATCAGCAGACTAGCGGGCTACGAGCAGTTCTTC
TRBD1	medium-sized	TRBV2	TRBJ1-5	CASSVGQGSNQPQHF	TGTGCCAGCAGTGTCGGACAGGGTAGCAATCAGCCCCAGCATTTT
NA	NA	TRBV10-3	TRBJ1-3	CAISDLARDTIYF	TGTGCCATCAGTGATCTGGCCAGGGACACCATATATTTT
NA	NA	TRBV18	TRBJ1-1	CASSPPGPGRTEAFF	TGTGCCAGCTCACCACCAGGCCCAGGGCGTACTGAAGCTTTCTTT
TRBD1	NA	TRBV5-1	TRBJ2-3	CASSLDRGRTDTQYF	TGCGCCAGCAGCCTAGACAGGGGAAGAACAGATACGCAGTATTTT
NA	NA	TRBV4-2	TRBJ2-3	CASSQELNSPTDTQYF	TGTGCCAGCAGCCAAGAGTTGAACAGCCCCACAGATACGCAGTATTTT
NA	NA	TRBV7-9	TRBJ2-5	CASSARQQETQYF	TGTGCCAGCAGCGCTAGACAGCAAGAGACCCAGTACTTC
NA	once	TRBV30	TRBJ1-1	CALGRLNTEAFF	TGTGCCCTCGGGAGATTGAACACTGAAGCTTTCTTT
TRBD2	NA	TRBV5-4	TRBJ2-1	CASSLAGAVMNEQFF	TGTGCCAGCAGCTTAGCGGGGGCTGTCATGAATGAGCAGTTCTTC
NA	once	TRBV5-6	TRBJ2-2	CASSLVGEDRTGSTGELFF	TGTGCCAGCAGCTTAGTTGGGGAAGACAGGACGGGAAGTACCGGGGAGCTGTTTTTT
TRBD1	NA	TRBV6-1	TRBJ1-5	CASRMDRGWNQPQHF	TGTGCCAGCAGGATGGACAGGGGTTGGAATCAGCCCCAGCATTTT
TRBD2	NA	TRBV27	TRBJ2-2	CASSRAGGETGELFF	TGTGCCAGCAGTCGAGCGGGGGGAGAGACCGGGGAGCTGTTTTTT
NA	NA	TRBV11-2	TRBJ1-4	CASRTWVNEKLFF	TGTGCCAGCAGGACATGGGTTAATGAAAAACTGTTTTTT